This T cell receptor beta chain was sequenced during a study of blood T cell repertoires in COVID-19. Produced via immunoSEQ multiplex PCR; TCRdb's table is partial and in-frame only. The table includes 200,000 to 250,000 clones, 80% detected once. The sample holds a few counts of this clone. The germline CDR1 and CDR2 sequences are LGHDT and YNNKEL (reference sequence). Trimming cost V 4 bases and J 3 bases, with 10 bases left between them. This CDR3 is 14 amino acids long. The chain recombines TRBV3-1 (or the pseudogene TRBV3-2) with TRBJ1-3; maybe TRBD1 (5 bases). The sample consisted of PBMCs or T cells enriched from blood (not recorded which). The clonotype was recovered from a man younger than 45 with acute COVID-19. CDR3 nucleotide sequence: TGTGCCAGCAGCCGGGGGGGTTATGGAAACACCATATATTTT. Amino acid sequence: CASSRGGYGNTIYF.